These 3 T cell receptor beta chains share one sample of origin, sequenced in a study of blood T cell repertoires in COVID-19. Some clones are missing from TCRdb's copy, which holds only in-frame ones; the method was immunoSEQ multiplex PCR. The sample gives under 80,000 clones, roughly 84% of which show up once; 40% to 50% is in the top ten. Sequencing used peripheral blood. These TCRs come from a man older than 75 with acute or convalescent COVID-19.

This sequence joins TRBV18 and TRBJ2-1; 8 bases line up with TRBD1. The CDR3 covers 16 residues. V dropped 6 bases and J dropped 0; count of bases not matched to a gene: 7. Germline V gene sequence: CDR1 KGHSH, CDR2 LQKENI. CDR3 nucleotides: TGTGCCAGCTCTCAAGGACAGGGCGGCTCCTACAATGAGCAGTTCTTC. Translation gives CASSQGQGGSYNEQFF.

There are many counts of this clone. V is TRBV7-9 and J is TRBJ2-5; D is undetermined. Per the germline V gene, CDR1 is SEHNR and CDR2 is FQNEAQ (reference sequence). The V and J ends lost 3 bases and 4 bases respectively, with 12 bases between them. CDR3 length: 14 amino acids. CDR3 coding DNA: TGTGCCAGCAGCTTTGGTAGTAATTCAGAGACCCAGTACTTC. It yields the protein CASSFGSNSETQYF. Supplemented by reference TRBV7-9 and TRBJ2-5, the full variable domain reads DTGVSQNPRHKITKRGQNVTFRCDPISEHNRLYWYRQTLGQGPEFLTYFQNEAQLEKSRLLSDRFSAERPKGSFSTLEIQRTEQGDSAMYLCASSFGSNSETQYFGPGTRLLVL.

The chain joins TRBV10-1 to TRBJ1-6; 7 bases align to TRBD1. The CDR3 extends over 14 amino acids. The V gene end was trimmed by 4 bases and the J gene end by 5 bases; junction bases not matched to a gene: 2. Germline lookup yields CDR1 WNHNN and CDR2 SYGVQD (reference sequence). The CDR3 sequence: CASSVGTDNSPLHF. The CDR3 nucleotides are TGCGCCAGCAGTGTTGGGACAGATAATTCACCCCTCCACTTT.